These 28 T cell receptor beta chains came from one sample sequenced in a study of CD8 T cells in Susac syndrome. An input of roughly 0.5 to 1 ug of RNA was subjected to reverse transcription using random hexamers. TCRdb analysed the immunoSEQ multiplex PCR reads with MiXCR anew, one entry per CDR3 protein. The sample records around 56,000 distinct CDR3 sequences, about 92% being singletons. Sequencing input: CD8+ T cells from PBMCs. These TCRs come from a human donor in good health.

The chain carries TRBV27 and TRBJ1-2; D might be TRBD1 (6 bases). The CDR3 contains 15 residues. V lost 5 bases, J lost 4 bases, and 17 bases lay in between. Germline-derived CDR1 and CDR2 are MNHEY and SMNVEV (reference sequence). The CDR3 nucleotides read TGTGCCAGCAGTACGTACAGGGAGACTAGCTATGGCTACACCTTC. Translation: CASSTYRETSYGYTF.

The rearrangement uses TRBV30 and TRBJ2-3; 10 bases are a match to TRBD2. Unmatched junction bases numbered 2, after V lost 2 bases and J lost 3 bases. Germline V CDR1 and CDR2: GTSNPN, SVGIG (reference sequence). This CDR3 contains 14 residues. The CDR3 spells CAWSYSGGTDTQYF. The CDR3 DNA is TGTGCCTGGAGTTATAGCGGGGGGACAGATACGCAGTATTTT.

V and J are TRBV25-1 and TRBJ1-2, with 7 positions matching TRBD1. Germline V gives CDR1 MGHDK, CDR2 SYGVNS. V was clipped by 4 bases and J by 0 bases; unmatched bases: 5. The CDR3 spans 15 residues. In DNA, the CDR3 is TGTGCCAGCAGTGGCCCGGGACAGCCTAACTATGGCTACACCTTC. This sequence encodes CASSGPGQPNYGYTF.

The CDR3 protein is CASSYSGTGGYNEQFF. The CDR3 DNA reads TGTGCCAGCAGTTACTCCGGGACAGGGGGCTACAATGAGCAGTTCTTC. J is TRBJ2-1 and V is TRBV6-5; TRBD1 aligns across 11 bases. The CDR3 has 16 residues. Germline CDR1 reads MNHEY; CDR2 reads SVGAGI. The V segment lost 0 bases and the J segment 3 bases; nucleotides outside the gene matches: 1.

This clonotype was observed a single time. V and J are TRBV4-1 and TRBJ1-3, with D possibly TRBD1 on 5 matching bases. CDR1 and CDR2 from the germline V gene are MGHRA and YSYEKL. Trimming left V 0 bases short and J 4 bases short, with 13 bases between. This CDR3 is 16 amino acids long. CDR3 amino acids: CASSQDLRVVGNTIYF. The CDR3 DNA sequence: TGCGCCAGCAGCCAAGATCTCAGGGTGGTCGGAAACACCATATATTTT.

This rearrangement joins TRBV7-9 to TRBJ1-5; D unresolved. Germline CDR1 is SEHNR and CDR2 is FQNEAQ (reference sequence). The CDR3 sequence is 15 residues long. The V end lost 4 bases, the J end lost 3 bases, and 13 bases lay between the germline ends. CDR3 bases: TGTGCCAGCAGCTCACTCGGAGGGCCCAATCAGCCCCAGCATTTT. It encodes CASSSLGGPNQPQHF.

V is TRBV12-3 or TRBV12-4 and J is TRBJ1-1; no firm D call. The CDR3 length is 12 residues. V lost 7 bases to trimming and J lost 6 bases, with 12 bases between them. The CDR3 DNA reads as TGTGCCAGCACCAGGAGCCACTCTGAAGCTTTCTTT. Protein product: CASTRSHSEAFF.

The chain combines TRBV7-2 with TRBJ1-2; D unresolved. Trimming took 0 bases from V and 6 from J, leaving 5 bases between them. The CDR3 is 12 residues long. The germline gives CDR1 SGHTA, CDR2 FQGNSA. CDR3 loop: CASSLAPNGYTF. CDR3 coding DNA: TGTGCCAGCAGCTTAGCGCCGAATGGCTACACCTTC.

The chain carries TRBV19 and TRBJ1-5; 8 positions agree with TRBD1. The CDR3 consists of 15 residues. Per the germline V gene, CDR1 is LNHDA and CDR2 is SQIVND (reference sequence). V was pared by 5 bases and J by 6 bases, with 9 bases of the junction left unmatched. CDR3 sequence reads: CASSLGQGFLQPQHF. The CDR3 DNA reads TGTGCCAGTAGTCTAGGACAGGGCTTTCTTCAGCCCCAGCATTTT.

This chain joins TRBV2 and TRBJ1-6, with a weak D call TRBD1 (5 bases). CDR1 SNHLY and CDR2 FYNNEI come from the germline V gene. The CDR3 has 14 residues. With 7 bases removed from V and 7 bases from J, the gap between germline ends came to 14 bases. The CDR3 protein is CASILGAENSPLHF. For the CDR3, the DNA is TGTGCCAGCATCCTAGGGGCAGAAAATTCACCCCTCCACTTT.

This clonotype occurred once. The chain is built from TRBV7-9 and TRBJ2-5; 7 bases are a match to TRBD2. Germline trimming cut 6 bases from V and 5 bases from J; bases unmatched to any gene: 15. The length of the CDR3 is 16 residues. The V gene's germline CDR1 is SEHNR and CDR2 FQNEAQ (reference sequence). CDR3 coding DNA: TGTGCCAGCAGTATAACCGGGACCCGGGAGGCGGAGACCCAGTACTTC. It translates to CASSITGTREAETQYF.

The chain combines TRBV4-3 with TRBJ2-4, with D possibly matching TRBD1 (6 bases). Germline values: CDR1 LGHNA, CDR2 YSLEER. CDR3 size: 17 residues. The V gene lost 0 bases and the J gene lost 5 bases, with 17 bases spanning the gap. CDR3 sequence (DNA): TGCGCCAGCAGCCAAGATCGTGGGGGCGCTTCCGAAAACATTCAGTACTTC. Translation gives CASSQDRGGASENIQYF.

This clonotype showed up just once. DNA for the CDR3: TGTGCCTGGAGTGTGTTTGGGGTTCCGCCCCAGCATTTT. Its protein is CAWSVFGVPPQHF. V is TRBV30 and J is TRBJ1-5; D call uncertain. The CDR3 loop spans 13 amino acids. In germline, CDR1 is GTSNPN, CDR2 SVGIG (reference sequence). V was cut by 0 bases and J by 9 bases, with 12 bases left in between. Full variable domain (outside the CDR3, taken from reference TRBV30 and TRBJ1-5): SQTIHQWPATLVQPVGSPLSLECTVEGTSNPNLYWYRQAAGRGLQLLFYSVGIGQISSEVPQNLSASRPQDRQFILSSKKLLLSDSGFYLCAWSVFGVPPQHFGDGTRLSIL.

This clonotype was seen a single time. The CDR3 reads CASRPPAGTYGYTF. In nucleotides, the CDR3 is TGTGCCAGCAGGCCCCCAGCAGGGACCTATGGCTACACCTTC. This chain joins TRBV27 and TRBJ1-2, with D maybe TRBD1 (5 bases). Germline loops: CDR1 MNHEY, CDR2 SMNVEV (reference sequence). V was trimmed by 6 bases and J by 4 bases, leaving 15 bases between them. There are 14 residues in the CDR3.

The rearrangement links TRBV5-6 to TRBJ2-5; TRBD2 might be the D (5 bases). Between the trimmed V and J ends, which lost 2 bases and 5 bases, there was a span of 13 bases. The germline CDR1 and CDR2 sequences are SGHDT and YYEEEE. This CDR3 is built from 14 residues. The CDR3 DNA sequence: TGTGCCAGCAGCTTCTATCGGGGATTGGAGACCCAGTACTTC. Translating gives CASSFYRGLETQYF.

This clonotype was detected only once. The chain employs TRBV7-6 and TRBJ2-5, with 7 bases matching TRBD1. This CDR3 is built from 14 residues. Germline loops: CDR1 SGHVS, CDR2 FNYEAQ. The ends lost 3 bases at V and 1 base at J; junction bases unmatched: 2. The chain's CDR3 is CASSFNRGQETQYF. In nucleotides, the CDR3 is TGTGCCAGCAGCTTCAACAGGGGCCAAGAGACCCAGTACTTC.

This clonotype was detected only a few times. This chain links TRBV7-9 with TRBJ2-7, with TRBD2 identical over 7 bases. The CDR3 runs 15 residues. After removal of 5 bases from V and 5 bases from J, the junction contained 12 bases not matched to a gene. The germline gives CDR1 SEHNR, CDR2 FQNEAQ (reference sequence). The CDR3 is CASSTSGEGRHEQYF. DNA of the CDR3: TGTGCCAGCAGCACCTCCGGGGAGGGGAGGCACGAGCAGTACTTC.

CDR3 coding DNA: TGTGCCAGCAGCTTGGAGAGTCGAGAGACCGGGGAGCTGTTTTTT. It encodes CASSLESRETGELFF. The chain joins TRBV5-6 to TRBJ2-2; no clear D. Trimming removed 0 bases at V and 5 bases at J, with 11 bases between. The CDR3 is 15 amino acids. The V gene's germline CDR1 is SGHDT and CDR2 YYEEEE.

This chain joins TRBV4-1 and TRBJ1-2; 11 bases match TRBD1. J was trimmed by 3 bases and V by 5 bases; bases with no gene match: 8. The length of the CDR3 is 16 residues. Germline V CDR1 and CDR2: MGHRA, YSYEKL. This CDR3 reads CASSDRTGGEYYGYTF. CDR3 DNA: TGCGCCAGCAGCGATAGGACAGGGGGCGAGTACTATGGCTACACCTTC.

The J gene is TRBJ1-2, the V gene TRBV27, with D perhaps matching TRBD1 (6 bases). V gave up 5 bases and J gave up 2 bases, with 15 bases separating them. The germline gives CDR1 MNHEY, CDR2 SMNVEV (reference sequence). The CDR3 extends over 15 amino acids. The CDR3 loop is CASSITGTMNYGYTF. The CDR3 DNA reads TGTGCCAGCAGTATCACCGGGACAATGAACTATGGCTACACCTTC.

The rearrangement joins TRBV3-1 to TRBJ1-1; D unclear. Deletions cut 0 bases from V and 1 base from J, with 18 bases between. CDR1 and CDR2 (germline): LGHDT, YNNKEL (reference sequence). The CDR3 has 18 amino acids. The CDR3 DNA is TGTGCCAGCAGCCAAGACTTGGAATCAGTGGCAGAGAACACTGAAGCTTTCTTT. Translation: CASSQDLESVAENTEAFF.

V gene TRBV29-1 combines with J gene TRBJ2-2, with 10 bases lining up with TRBD2. V trimming: 0 bases; J trimming: 1 base; junction bases outside the gene matches: 5. Germline loops: CDR1 SQVTM, CDR2 ANQGSEA. CDR3 length equals 17 residues. The CDR3 sequence is CSVEDQLAGKNTGELFF. CDR3 DNA: TGCAGCGTTGAAGATCAACTAGCGGGAAAGAACACCGGGGAGCTGTTTTTT.

The chain combines TRBV29-1 with TRBJ1-4; D may be TRBD1 (6 bases). CDR1 and CDR2 from the germline V gene are SQVTM and ANQGSEA. The V and J ends lost 2 bases and 4 bases respectively, with 17 bases between them. The CDR3 sequence is 16 residues long. CDR3 in DNA: TGCAGCGTTGAAAGATTAGGGGGGGAAAATAATGAAAAACTGTTTTTT. This translates into CSVERLGGENNEKLFF.

The chain employs TRBV5-1 and TRBJ2-1; 12 bases are a match to TRBD2. Germline loops: CDR1 SGHRS, CDR2 YFSETQ. The CDR3 consists of 16 residues. The V gene end was trimmed by 0 bases and the J gene end by 5 bases; junction bases not matched to a gene: 3. In DNA, the CDR3 is TGCGCCAGCAGCTTGGAGCTAGCGGGGGGGGACAATGAGCAGTTCTTC. It encodes CASSLELAGGDNEQFF.

The J gene is TRBJ1-4, the V gene TRBV5-6, with D perhaps TRBD1 (6 bases). Germline CDR1 is SGHDT and CDR2 is YYEEEE. Trimming took 4 bases from V and 5 from J, leaving 12 bases between them. The CDR3 is 14 residues long. This CDR3 reads CASSQGHVNEKLFF. The CDR3 DNA reads TGTGCCAGCAGCCAGGGACACGTCAATGAAAAACTGTTTTTT.

The J gene is TRBJ2-7, the V gene TRBV5-4; D gene ambiguous. There are 12 residues in the CDR3. Per germline, CDR1 SGHNT and CDR2 YYREEE (reference sequence). V was clipped by 4 bases and J by 7 bases, with 12 bases between them. The CDR3 DNA follows: TGTGCCAGCAGCCATTTTGACGGGGAGCAGTACTTC. Translation gives CASSHFDGEQYF.

The table lists this clonotype with a count of one. The V call is TRBV7-9, the J call TRBJ2-7; 8 nucleotides match TRBD1. The CDR3 is 19 residues long. Germline V gives CDR1 SEHNR, CDR2 FQNEAQ (reference sequence). V trimming: 8 bases; J trimming: 0 bases; junction bases outside the gene matches: 21. Here the CDR3 DNA reads TGTGCCAGCGGCACTAGGGAGCGTCCGGGACAGGCCCACTCCTACGAGCAGTACTTC. Its translation: CASGTRERPGQAHSYEQYF.

The chain couples TRBV29-1 to TRBJ1-2, with TRBD1 matching over 7 bases. Germline V gives CDR1 SQVTM, CDR2 ANQGSEA. V gave up 7 bases and J gave up 3 bases; unmatched junction bases: 20. This CDR3 has 17 amino acids. DNA for the CDR3: TGCAGCGCCTCCCCCGGGACAGCTCTCCCCCTGGACTATGGCTACACCTTC. Its protein product is CSASPGTALPLDYGYTF.